The present T cell receptor beta chain was sequenced within a study of T-cell memory formation after mild COVID-19. Study-level background: Largely, the TCR clusters proved donor specific.

In TCRdb, the 5' RACE reads were re-called with MiXCR into one record per CDR3 protein. The sample yields hundreds of thousands of distinct CDR3 sequences, roughly 18% seen once. The CDR3 covers 12 residues. V lost 2 bases and J lost 5, with 6 bases in between. Germline V gene lookup returns CDR1 MNHNS and CDR2 SASEGT. This clonotype has a handful of counts. Sequencing was carried out using PBMCs or a T cell subset sorted from them (not recorded which). The chain couples TRBV6-1 to TRBJ2-5; no clear D gene. This TCR came from an adult woman who had mild COVID-19 (a few samples of this study predate the infection). Cell type and time point are not known. Here the CDR3 reads CASSEIGETQYF. DNA of the CDR3: TGTGCCAGCAGTGAAATCGGGGAGACCCAGTACTTC.